The 3 T cell receptor beta chains in this list originate from one sample, sequenced in a study of blood T cell repertoires in COVID-19. Clones were read by immunoSEQ multiplex PCR, and TCRdb kept only the in-frame ones, dropping some. The table has some 180,000 clones, more than 80% seen once. The sequenced sample was peripheral blood. Receptors were obtained from a woman of 80 years or more with COVID-19, enrolled during active disease.

The sample holds a few counts of this clone. This chain uses TRBV9 with TRBJ2-1, with TRBD2 matching over 8 bases. Germline V CDR1 and CDR2: SGDLS, YYNGEE. The trim removed 1 base at V and 7 bases at J, leaving 10 bases unmatched. The CDR3 has 16 residues. CDR3: CASSVLAGFSANEQFF. As DNA, the CDR3 is TGTGCCAGCAGCGTATTAGCGGGATTCTCCGCAAATGAGCAGTTCTTC.

This chain connects TRBV27 to TRBJ1-2; tentatively, D is TRBD1 (6 bases). The CDR3 contains 18 residues. Germline V gene data show CDR1 as MNHEY and CDR2 as SMNVEV (reference sequence). V lost 6 bases and J lost 7, with 30 bases in between. Here the CDR3 reads CASRRPGHLKIGAGGYTF. CDR3 nucleotides: TGTGCCAGCAGGCGACCGGGACACCTAAAAATAGGGGCGGGTGGCTACACCTTC.

V usage is TRBV14 and J usage is TRBJ2-1; 8 bases agree with TRBD1. The V segment lost 4 bases and the J segment 2 bases; nucleotides outside the gene matches: 13. Germline loops: CDR1 SGHDN, CDR2 FVKESK. This CDR3 region has 18 residues. In DNA form, the CDR3 reads TGTGCCAGCAGCCGAGAAACCCCCAGGGGGCCCCCCTACAATGAGCAGTTCTTC. It is translated as CASSRETPRGPPYNEQFF. Combining the CDR3 with reference TRBV14 and TRBJ2-1 gives the whole variable domain EAGVTQFPSHSVIEKGQTVTLRCDPISGHDNLYWYRRVMGKEIKFLLHFVKESKQDESGMPNNRFLAERTGGTYSTLKVQPAELEDSGVYFCASSRETPRGPPYNEQFFGPGTRLTVL.